These T cell receptor beta chains were read from a single sample in a study of beta chain features in type 1 diabetes. This table comes from immunoSEQ multiplex PCR, and its TCRdb copy is limited to in-frame clones, with some not included. In the table there are more than 300,000 clones, roughly 12% of which are singletons. Sample: naive CD4+ T cells from blood. These receptor sequences come from a woman younger than 30 with type 1 diabetes. Each CDR3 is given with its conserved first and last residue. Fields, in order: D gene, clone size, V gene, CDR3 length, J gene, CDR3 DNA, CDR3 protein. D genes are given only for firm matches. Rows give clone size only sometimes, using once, few, many, or a class for an expanded clone.

>TRBD2|-|TRBV14|15|TRBJ2-2
TGTGCCAGCGCGGGGGACTCAGCTTACACCGGGGAGCTGTTTTTT
CASAGDSAYTGELFF
>TRBD2|few|TRBV13|16|TRBJ2-3
TGTGCCAGCAGCTTAGGCCCGGCTAGCGGGAGGGCCCCGCAGTATTTT
CASSLGPASGRAPQYF
>-|-|TRBV5-1|12|TRBJ2-1
TGCGCCAGTAGGCCCGGGAACAATGAGCAGTTCTTC
CASRPGNNEQFF
>TRBD1|few|TRBV5-1|13|TRBJ1-2
TGCGCCAGCAGCTTGACAGGGGAATATGGCTACACCTTC
CASSLTGEYGYTF
>-|few|TRBV7-9|14|TRBJ2-1
TGTGCCAGCAGCTTGCGGGATCTTCCCAATGAGCAGTTCTTC
CASSLRDLPNEQFF
>-|-|TRBV11-3|14|TRBJ2-1
TGTGCCAGCAGCTACCCCTCCCAGGGCCGAGGGCAGTTCTTC
CASSYPSQGRGQFF
>TRBD2|few|TRBV4-2|17|TRBJ2-6
TGTGCCAGCAGCCCCGCGGGGGAGGGCTCTGGGGCCAACGTCCTGACTTTC
CASSPAGEGSGANVLTF
>-|few|TRBV28|14|TRBJ1-2
TGTGCCAGCAGTTCCCAGGTCCCCCTCGGTGGCTACACCTTC
CASSSQVPLGGYTF
>-|few|TRBV7-9|13|TRBJ1-1
TGTGCCAGCAGCTTAGAACAGAACACTGAAGCTTTCTTT
CASSLEQNTEAFF
>TRBD2|-|TRBV5-1|16|TRBJ2-2
TGCGCCAGCAGCTCGATTAGCGGGATTCCCACCGGGGAGCTGTTTTTT
CASSSISGIPTGELFF
>-|few|TRBV7-9|12|TRBJ2-7
TGTGCCAGCAGCCCAATCCAGGGTACGGAGGGCTTC
CASSPIQGTEGF
>-|-|TRBV6-6|15|TRBJ1-2
TGTGCCAGCAGTCAATACCGGGACAACACCAGGGGCTACACCTTC
CASSQYRDNTRGYTF
>-|few|TRBV7-9|13|TRBJ2-7
TGTGCCAGCAGCTCAACCCCTAGCCACGAGCAGTACTTC
CASSSTPSHEQYF
>TRBD2|-|TRBV10-2|15|TRBJ2-4
TGCGCCACCGGGCCCCTTGCGGGGGAGATGAACATTCAGTACTTC
CATGPLAGEMNIQYF
>-|few|TRBV5-1|14|TRBJ2-1
TGCGCCAGCAGCTTGGGTGGGAGCAACAATGAGCAGTTCTTC
CASSLGGSNNEQFF
>-|-|TRBV5-6|14|TRBJ2-5
TGTGCCAGCAGCTTGCAGGGAAGGAAAGAGACCCAGTACTTC
CASSLQGRKETQYF
>-|few|TRBV6-5|13|TRBJ2-5
TGTGCCAGTTCACGGACAGTTCAAGAGACCCAGTACTTC
CASSRTVQETQYF
>TRBD1|few|TRBV28|15|TRBJ2-7
TGTGCCAGCAGTCCCGGGACAGCAAGCTCCTACGAGCAGTACTTC
CASSPGTASSYEQYF
>-|-|TRBV5-1|14|TRBJ1-4
TGCGCCAGCCGCCCGGGGGTTGGGAATGAAAAACTGTTTTTT
CASRPGVGNEKLFF
>-|few|TRBV29-1|14|TRBJ2-2
TGCAGCGTCCGAGGGAATTATTACACCGGGGAGCTGTTTTTT
CSVRGNYYTGELFF
>-|-|TRBV5-1|15|TRBJ2-3
TGCGCCAGCAGCTTGGCCCTGGGGCGGACAGATACGCAGTATTTT
CASSLALGRTDTQYF
>TRBD2|few|TRBV5-1|16|TRBJ2-1
TGCGCCAGCAGCTTTCTTCTAGCGGGTGGCCCAAATGAGCAGTTCTTC
CASSFLLAGGPNEQFF
>-|few|TRBV7-2|14|TRBJ1-2
TGTGCCAGCAGCCCGGACAGCCATATCTTTGGCTACACCTTC
CASSPDSHIFGYTF
>-|-|TRBV29-1|13|TRBJ2-2
TGCAGCGTTACTCAGGGGCCGACCGGGGAGCTGTTTTTT
CSVTQGPTGELFF
>-|-|TRBV9|15|TRBJ1-1
TGTGCCAGCAGCGTAGGGGGGGGTGCGAACACTGAAGCTTTCTTT
CASSVGGGANTEAFF
>-|-|TRBV9|15|TRBJ2-3
TGTGCCAGCAGCGTAGCCTCGGGTCCCACAGATACGCAGTATTTT
CASSVASGPTDTQYF
>TRBD2|-|TRBV9|15|TRBJ2-2
TGTGCCAGCAGCCCTATAGCGGGAGTTGGCGGGGAGCTGTTTTTT
CASSPIAGVGGELFF
>-|-|TRBV7-2|15|TRBJ2-1
TGTGCCAGCAGCTTAGTATCCGACATATACAATGAGCAGTTCTTC
CASSLVSDIYNEQFF
>-|-|TRBV4-3|14|TRBJ2-7
TGCGCCAGCAGCCAAGGGACAGCAGGAGGCGAGCAGTACTTC
CASSQGTAGGEQYF
>-|few|TRBV5-4|13|TRBJ2-7
TGTGCCAGCAGCTTTGTAGGGGGCTACGAGCAGTACTTC
CASSFVGGYEQYF
>-|-|TRBV4-2|14|TRBJ2-7
TGTGCCAGCAGCCAAGATTTGGCCTCCTACGAGCAGTACTTC
CASSQDLASYEQYF
>-|-|TRBV15|13|TRBJ1-1
TGTGCCACCAGCAGAGATGGTACCCCGGGAGCTTTCTTT
CATSRDGTPGAFF
>-|few|TRBV5-1|15|TRBJ2-1
TGCGCCAGCACCCTACCCGGGACTGCGACCCTTGAGCAGTTCTTC
CASTLPGTATLEQFF
>-|-|TRBV5-4|12|TRBJ1-2
TGTGCCAGCAGCTTACTGGACAGAGGCTACACCTTC
CASSLLDRGYTF
>-|-|TRBV11-3|14|TRBJ1-1
TGTGCCAGCAGCTCCAGACGAGGGAACACTGAAGCTTTCTTT
CASSSRRGNTEAFF
>-|-|TRBV29-1|15|TRBJ1-6
TGCAGCGTTGAAGTTGGAAGGGAAGGGGGTTCACCCCTCCACTTT
CSVEVGREGGSPLHF
>TRBD2|-|TRBV7-9|16|TRBJ2-7
TGTGCCAGCAGCCCGAAGGGACTAGCGGGAGTGTGGGAGCAGTACTTC
CASSPKGLAGVWEQYF
>-|few|TRBV7-2|12|TRBJ2-3
TGTGCCAGCAGCTTAGTGGAGAATACGCAGTATTTT
CASSLVENTQYF
>TRBD1|few|TRBV6-5|12|TRBJ2-4
TGTGCCAGCCGGGACAGGGGGAACATTCAGTACTTC
CASRDRGNIQYF
>-|few|TRBV4-3|14|TRBJ2-7
TGCGCCAGCAGCCAAGTGGCCAGCTCCTACGAGCAGTACTTC
CASSQVASSYEQYF
>-|-|TRBV18|13|TRBJ2-7
TGTGCCAGCTCACCAACCGAGGAGAGTTGGCAGTACTTC
CASSPTEESWQYF
>TRBD2|few|TRBV11-2|16|TRBJ2-7
TGTGCCAGCAGCTTATTACTAGCGGGTGCGGCCTACGAGCAGTACTTC
CASSLLLAGAAYEQYF
>-|-|TRBV5-1|13|TRBJ1-1
TGCGCCAGTAGAGCGGGGGGGAACACTGAAGCTTTCTTT
CASRAGGNTEAFF
>-|few|TRBV7-9|13|TRBJ1-1
TGTGCCAGCAGCTTAAGACAGTCCACTGAAGCTTTCTTT
CASSLRQSTEAFF
>-|-|TRBV5-4|13|TRBJ2-7
TGTGCCAGCAGCTTGGCCACGGACTCCGAGCAGTACTTC
CASSLATDSEQYF
>-|-|TRBV4-1|13|TRBJ2-1
TGCGCCAGCAGCCAAGAGTCCAGCGGTGAGCAGTTCTTC
CASSQESSGEQFF
>-|-|TRBV28|15|TRBJ2-3
TGTGCCAGCAGTTTCGTACTGCGGGCTTGGGATACGCAGTATTTT
CASSFVLRAWDTQYF